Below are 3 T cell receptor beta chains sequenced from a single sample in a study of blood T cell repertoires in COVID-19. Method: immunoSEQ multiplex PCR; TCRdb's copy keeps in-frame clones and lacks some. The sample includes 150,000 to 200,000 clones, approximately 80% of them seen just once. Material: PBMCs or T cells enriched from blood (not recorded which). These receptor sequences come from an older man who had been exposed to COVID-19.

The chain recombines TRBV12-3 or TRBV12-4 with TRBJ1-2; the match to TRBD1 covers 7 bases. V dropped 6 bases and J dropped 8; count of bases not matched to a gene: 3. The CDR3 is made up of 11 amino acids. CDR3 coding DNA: TGTGCCAGCAGACACAGGGGAGGCTACACCTTC. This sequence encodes CASRHRGGYTF.

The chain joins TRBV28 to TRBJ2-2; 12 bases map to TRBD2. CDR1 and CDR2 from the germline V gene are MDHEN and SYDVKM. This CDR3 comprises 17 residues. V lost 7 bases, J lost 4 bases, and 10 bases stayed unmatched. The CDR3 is CASNESSGRGVTGELFF. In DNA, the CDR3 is TGTGCCAGCAATGAGTCTAGCGGGAGGGGAGTCACCGGGGAGCTGTTTTTT.

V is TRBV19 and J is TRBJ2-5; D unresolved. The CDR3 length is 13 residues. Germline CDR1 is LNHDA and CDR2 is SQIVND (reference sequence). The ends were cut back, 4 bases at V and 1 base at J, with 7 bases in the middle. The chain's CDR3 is CASSRAGQETQYF. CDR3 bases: TGTGCCAGTAGTAGGGCAGGCCAAGAGACCCAGTACTTC.